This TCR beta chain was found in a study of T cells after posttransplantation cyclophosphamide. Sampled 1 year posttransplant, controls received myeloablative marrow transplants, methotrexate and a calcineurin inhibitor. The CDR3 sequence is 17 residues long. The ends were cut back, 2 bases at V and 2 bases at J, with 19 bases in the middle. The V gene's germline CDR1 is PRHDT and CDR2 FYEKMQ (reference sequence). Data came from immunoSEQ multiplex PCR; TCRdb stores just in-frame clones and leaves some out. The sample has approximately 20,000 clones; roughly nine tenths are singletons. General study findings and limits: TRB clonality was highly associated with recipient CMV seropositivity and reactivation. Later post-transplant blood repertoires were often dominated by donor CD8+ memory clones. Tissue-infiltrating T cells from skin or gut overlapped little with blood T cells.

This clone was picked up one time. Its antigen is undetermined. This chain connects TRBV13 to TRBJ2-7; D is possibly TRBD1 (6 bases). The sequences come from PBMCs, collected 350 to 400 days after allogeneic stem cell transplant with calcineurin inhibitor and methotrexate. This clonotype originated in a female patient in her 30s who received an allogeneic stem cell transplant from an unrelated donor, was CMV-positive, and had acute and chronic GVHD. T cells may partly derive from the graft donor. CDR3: CASSLPFRGPGAYEQYF. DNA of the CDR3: TGTGCCAGCAGCTTACCCTTCCGGGGACCAGGGGCCTACGAGCAGTACTTC.